This entry lists 15 T cell receptor beta chains sequenced from one sample in a study of regulatory dendritic cells for organ transplantation. These TCRs are of unknown antigen specificity. The repertoire was sequenced with immunoSEQ multiplex PCR; TCRdb's copy has only in-frame clones and lacks some. The sample has roughly 20,000 clones, under 80% seen once. Allogeneic regulatory or mature dendritic cells were co-cultured for under six days with CFSE-labeled sorted T cells at 1:10. Sequencing input: memory CD4+ T cells from blood cultured with regulatory dendritic cells. The subset here: CD45RO+ memory T cells. The source of these receptors is a human donor in good health.

In its sample, this clone was seen a few times. This chain joins TRBV2 and TRBJ1-2, with D hard to call. Trimming stripped 3 bases from V and 9 bases from J, with 20 bases between. The CDR3 extends over 15 amino acids. Per germline, CDR1 SNHLY and CDR2 FYNNEI. This CDR3 is CASSEVEAALRSYTF. Written as DNA, the CDR3 is TGTGCCAGCAGTGAGGTCGAGGCGGCCCTGAGGAGCTACACCTTC.

CDR3 sequence reads: CASSLGLTDYEQYF. CDR3 sequence (DNA): TGTGCCAGCAGCCTCGGACTCACGGACTACGAGCAGTACTTC. The chain links TRBV11-1 to TRBJ2-5; D is perhaps TRBD2 (5 bases). The J call is doubtful: the DNA matches TRBJ2-7 better. CDR1 and CDR2 (germline): SGHAT, FQDESV (reference sequence). CDR3 size: 14 residues.

The chain has TRBV2 and TRBJ2-7, with D hard to call. There are 18 residues in the CDR3. The ends were cut back, 4 bases at V and 2 bases at J, with 24 bases in the middle. The germline V gene encodes CDR1 SNHLY and CDR2 FYNNEI. CDR3 sequence (DNA): TGTGCCAGCAGTGGAAGCACCCCGGGTTCCCCAGGTGCCTACGAGCAGTACTTC. It yields the protein CASSGSTPGSPGAYEQYF.

The chain recombines TRBV19 with TRBJ1-6; 7 nucleotides line up with TRBD1. Germline V CDR1 and CDR2: LNHDA, SQIVND (reference sequence). The CDR3 length is 13 residues. Trimming took 6 bases from V and 11 from J; bases not matched to a gene: 7. The CDR3 protein is CASSQTGSPPLHF. DNA of the CDR3: TGTGCCAGTAGCCAGACAGGGTCCCCACCCCTCCACTTT. Full variable domain (missing parts from reference TRBV19 and TRBJ1-6): DGGITQSPKYLFRKEGQNVTLSCEQNLNHDAMYWYRQDPGQGLRLIYYSQIVNDFQKGDIAEGYSVSREKKESFPLTVTSAQKNPTAFYLCASSQTGSPPLHFGNGTRLTVT.

The chain recombines TRBV19 with TRBJ2-1; D is possibly TRBD1 (6 bases). Germline CDR1 reads LNHDA; CDR2 reads SQIVND (reference sequence). The CDR3 runs to 14 residues. V gave up 6 bases and J gave up 1 base, with 10 bases separating them. The CDR3 spells CASRGQLSYNEQFF. The CDR3 DNA reads TGTGCCAGTAGAGGACAGTTATCCTACAATGAGCAGTTCTTC.

In its sample, this clone was seen a few times. V and J are TRBV29-1 and TRBJ2-7, with 8 bases fitting TRBD2. J was trimmed by 1 base and V by 5 bases; bases with no gene match: 7. The V gene's germline CDR1 is SQVTM and CDR2 ANQGSEA. This CDR3 has 14 residues. CDR3 nucleotide sequence: TGCAGCGTTACGACTAGCGCCGATTCCTACGAGCAGTACTTC. This encodes CSVTTSADSYEQYF.

A word on this clone: This sample includes further DNA sequences coding for the same CDR3. J is TRBJ1-4 and V is TRBV30, with a weak D call TRBD1 (5 bases). Germline V lookup: CDR1 GTSNPN, CDR2 SVGIG (reference sequence). The CDR3 runs 14 residues. Trimming removed 5 bases at V and 6 bases at J, with 16 bases between. The CDR3 here is CAWAPVGLDEKLFF. The CDR3 nucleotides read TGTGCCTGGGCCCCGGTGGGGCTGGATGAAAAACTGTTTTTT.

This chain joins TRBV5-1 and TRBJ2-7, with 11 bases aligning to TRBD1. J was trimmed by 4 bases and V by 3 bases; bases with no gene match: 3. CDR3 length equals 14 residues. Germline V gene sequence: CDR1 SGHRS, CDR2 YFSETQ. CDR3 region: CASSWGTGGYEQYF. Written as DNA, the CDR3 is TGCGCCAGCAGCTGGGGGACAGGGGGATACGAGCAGTACTTC.

V is TRBV4-2 and J is TRBJ2-5; TRBD2 matches at 7 bases. The CDR3 length is 16 residues. From germline, CDR1 is LGHNA and CDR2 YNFKEQ. V shed 1 base and J 1 base; nucleotides not matched to a gene: 6. The CDR3 loop is CASSQGVASGQETQYF. The DNA for the CDR3 is TGTGCCAGCAGCCAAGGAGTAGCTAGCGGCCAAGAGACCCAGTACTTC.

The V and J genes are TRBV18 and TRBJ1-5, with 12 bases identical to TRBD1. V shed 0 bases, J shed 11 bases, and the junction held 2 bases outside the gene matches. CDR3 length equals 14 residues. The germline CDR1 and CDR2 sequences are KGHSH and LQKENI. CDR3 sequence reads: CASSPPGQGATQHF. CDR3 DNA sequence: TGTGCCAGCTCACCACCGGGACAGGGGGCAACCCAGCATTTT. Based on the CDR3 plus reference TRBV18 and TRBJ1-5, the full variable domain is NAGVMQNPRHLVRRRGQEARLRCSPMKGHSHVYWYRQLPEEGLKFMVYLQKENIIDESGMPKERFSAEFPKEGPSILRIQQVVRGDSAAYFCASSPPGQGATQHFGDGTRLSIL.

This clone was observed a handful of times. J is TRBJ2-7 and V is TRBV7-2; tentatively, D is TRBD2 (5 bases). CDR3 length: 14 amino acids. CDR1 and CDR2 from the germline V gene are SGHTA and FQGNSA. Trimming stripped 1 base from V and 3 bases from J, with 10 bases between. The CDR3 loop reads CASSLDPGFYEQYF. The CDR3 DNA reads as TGTGCCAGCAGCTTAGATCCGGGGTTCTACGAGCAGTACTTC.

V usage is TRBV7-2 and J usage is TRBJ2-3; D is unclear. Trimming took off 5 bases at V and 5 bases at J, with 11 bases between the two ends. CDR3 length equals 13 residues. Germline V gene sequence: CDR1 SGHTA, CDR2 FQGNSA. Here the CDR3 reads CASSLDRVDTQYF. Written as DNA, the CDR3 is TGTGCCAGCAGCCTGGATAGGGTAGATACGCAGTATTTT.

The chain recombines TRBV2 with TRBJ2-4; 10 positions agree with TRBD2. The CDR3 extends over 18 amino acids. The trim removed 4 bases at V and 7 bases at J, leaving 16 bases unmatched. Germline values: CDR1 SNHLY, CDR2 FYNNEI. The chain's CDR3 is CASSVRGLASGSLNIQYF. The CDR3 region has the DNA TGTGCCAGCAGTGTAAGGGGACTTGCTAGCGGGAGTTTGAACATTCAGTACTTC.

The gene calls are TRBV4-3 and TRBJ2-7, with TRBD2 as a possible D gene (5 bases). The V gene lost 0 bases and the J gene lost 2 bases, with 11 bases spanning the gap. The length of the CDR3 is 15 residues. Per germline, CDR1 LGHNA and CDR2 YSLEER. CDR3 nucleotides: TGCGCCAGCAGCCAAGATGCCGGACTGGCCTACGAGCAGTACTTC. It translates to CASSQDAGLAYEQYF.

The rearrangement uses TRBV28 and TRBJ1-2; D gene uncertain. Germline assignment: CDR1 MDHEN and CDR2 SYDVKM. V dropped 7 bases and J dropped 7 bases, with 10 bases sitting between them. The CDR3 consists of 11 residues. The CDR3 DNA reads TGTGCCAGCACTGGACTGGGTGGCTACACCTTC. This sequence encodes CASTGLGGYTF.